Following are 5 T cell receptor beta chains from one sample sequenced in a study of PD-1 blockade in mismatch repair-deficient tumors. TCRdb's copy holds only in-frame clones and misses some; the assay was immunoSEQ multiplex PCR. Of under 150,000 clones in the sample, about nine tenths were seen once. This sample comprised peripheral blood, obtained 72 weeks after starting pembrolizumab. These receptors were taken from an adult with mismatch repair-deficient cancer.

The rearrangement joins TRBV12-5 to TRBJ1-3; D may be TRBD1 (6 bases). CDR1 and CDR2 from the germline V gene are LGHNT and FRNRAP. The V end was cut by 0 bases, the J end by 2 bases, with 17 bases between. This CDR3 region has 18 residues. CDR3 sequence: CASGLVLDGNRAGNTIYF. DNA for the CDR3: TGTGCTAGTGGTTTGGTATTGGATGGGAACAGGGCTGGAAACACCATATATTTT.

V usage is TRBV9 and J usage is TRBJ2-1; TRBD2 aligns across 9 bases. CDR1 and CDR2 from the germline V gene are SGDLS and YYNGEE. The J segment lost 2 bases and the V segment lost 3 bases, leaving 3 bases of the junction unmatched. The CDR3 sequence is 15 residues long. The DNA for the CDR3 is TGTGCCAGCAGCGAAAGCGGGAGGCCCTACAATGAGCAGTTCTTC. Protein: CASSESGRPYNEQFF.

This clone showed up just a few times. CDR3 bases: TGTGCCAGCAGTTGGGCAGGGGCGGGTAACGAGCAGTACTTC. Amino acids: CASSWAGAGNEQYF. V and J are TRBV27 and TRBJ2-7; tentatively, D is TRBD1 (6 bases). There are 14 residues in the CDR3. The ends were cut back, 4 bases at V and 5 bases at J, with 15 bases in the middle. CDR1 and CDR2 (germline): MNHEY, SMNVEV (reference sequence).

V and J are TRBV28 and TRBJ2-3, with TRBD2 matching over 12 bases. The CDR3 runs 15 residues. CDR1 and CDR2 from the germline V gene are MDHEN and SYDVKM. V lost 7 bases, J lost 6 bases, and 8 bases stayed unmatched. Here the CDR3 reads CASKASGRAQDTQYF. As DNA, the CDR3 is TGTGCCAGCAAAGCTAGCGGGAGGGCCCAGGATACGCAGTATTTT.

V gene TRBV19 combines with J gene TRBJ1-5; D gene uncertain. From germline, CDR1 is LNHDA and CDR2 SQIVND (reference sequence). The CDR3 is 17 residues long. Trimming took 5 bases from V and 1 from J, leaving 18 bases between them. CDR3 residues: CASSLVGFGQSNQPQHF. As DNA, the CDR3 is TGTGCCAGTAGTCTTGTCGGGTTCGGCCAGAGCAATCAGCCCCAGCATTTT.